These 12 T cell receptor beta chains were sequenced from one sample in a study of shared clonotypes between healthy human individuals. TCRdb's table, derived via immunoSEQ multiplex PCR, lists solely in-frame clones and lacks some. The sample holds 400,000 to 600,000 clones; roughly 95% are singletons and the top ten take around 0.067%. The material sequenced was naive CD4+ T cells sorted from blood. As for subset: CD45RA+ positively selected. The source of these receptors is a woman aged 25 to 39 in good health.

The V gene is TRBV28, the J gene TRBJ2-3; 11 bases are a match to TRBD1. Germline values: CDR1 MDHEN, CDR2 SYDVKM. This CDR3 has 15 residues. With 5 bases clipped from V and 7 bases from J, the junction kept 8 bases outside the gene matches. The CDR3 sequence: CASSPGQGVMNTQYF. Written as DNA, the CDR3 is TGTGCCAGCAGTCCGGGACAGGGGGTTATGAATACGCAGTATTTT.

The rearrangement uses TRBV28 and TRBJ2-7; D unresolved. The CDR3 consists of 15 residues. The V end lost 6 bases, the J end lost 0 bases, and 15 bases lay between the germline ends. Germline V lookup: CDR1 MDHEN, CDR2 SYDVKM. CDR3 protein: CASRARALSSYEQYF. The CDR3 DNA is TGTGCCAGCAGGGCAAGGGCGCTTAGCTCCTACGAGCAGTACTTC.

The V and J genes are TRBV9 and TRBJ2-2, with TRBD1 matching over 9 bases. After removal of 0 bases from V and 7 bases from J, the junction contained 7 bases not matched to a gene. The CDR3 contains 16 residues. Germline values: CDR1 SGDLS, CDR2 YYNGEE. The CDR3 here is CASSVGTGTGIGELFF. CDR3 nucleotide sequence: TGTGCCAGCAGCGTAGGGACAGGGACAGGGATCGGGGAGCTGTTTTTT.

The chain carries TRBV11-2 and TRBJ2-3, with 10 bases matching TRBD2. The V gene's germline CDR1 is SGHAT and CDR2 FQNNGV. The V gene end was trimmed by 1 base and the J gene end by 3 bases; junction bases not matched to a gene: 4. The length of the CDR3 is 16 residues. CDR3 sequence: CASSLVPSGRTDTQYF. DNA for the CDR3: TGTGCCAGCAGCTTAGTTCCTAGCGGGAGAACAGATACGCAGTATTTT.

The chain employs TRBV7-2 and TRBJ2-7, with D possibly TRBD2 on 5 matching bases. Trimming took off 1 base at V and 5 bases at J, with 9 bases between the two ends. This CDR3 region has 13 residues. Germline V gives CDR1 SGHTA, CDR2 FQGNSA. The CDR3, as DNA: TGTGCCAGCAGCTTAGTTGTGGAGGACGAGCAGTACTTC. Translating it yields CASSLVVEDEQYF.

V and J are TRBV25-1 and TRBJ1-2; D gene unclear. The CDR3 runs 14 residues. Germline V gene lookup returns CDR1 MGHDK and CDR2 SYGVNS. Trimming stripped 3 bases from V and 3 bases from J, with 11 bases between. CDR3 loop: CASSELTEHYGYTF. The CDR3 DNA follows: TGTGCCAGCAGTGAGCTTACAGAGCACTATGGCTACACCTTC.

The gene calls are TRBV10-3 and TRBJ2-1; no reliable D call. The CDR3 is 12 residues long. Trimming shortened V by 6 bases and J by 7 bases, and 10 bases separated the two germline ends. Per the germline V gene, CDR1 is ENHRY and CDR2 is SYGVKD. The CDR3 bases are TGTGCCATCAGAAAAGAATGGAATGAGCAGTTCTTC. This sequence encodes CAIRKEWNEQFF.

The rearrangement uses TRBV10-1 and TRBJ2-5; D gene ambiguous. This CDR3 is 13 amino acids long. Germline V CDR1 and CDR2: WNHNN, SYGVQD (reference sequence). V was clipped by 2 bases and J by 4 bases, with 8 bases between them. The CDR3 nucleotides read TGCGCCAGCAGTGAGGTGCAACGAGAGACCCAGTACTTC. It encodes CASSEVQRETQYF.

This rearrangement joins TRBV27 to TRBJ2-7, with D perhaps TRBD1 (5 bases). The CDR3 covers 12 residues. Germline V CDR1 and CDR2: MNHEY, SMNVEV (reference sequence). Trimming removed 2 bases from V and 12 bases from J, with 14 bases in between. The CDR3 reads CASSLVQGTLYF. The CDR3 bases are TGTGCCAGCAGTTTAGTTCAGGGCACCCTGTACTTC.

The chain carries TRBV10-1 and TRBJ2-7; TRBD1 agrees at 11 bases. J was trimmed by 5 bases and V by 6 bases; bases with no gene match: 6. CDR3 length: 14 residues. Germline CDR1 reads WNHNN; CDR2 reads SYGVQD (reference sequence). CDR3 DNA sequence: TGCGCCAGCAGCGAAGGACAGGGGGCCGACGAGCAGTACTTC. This sequence encodes CASSEGQGADEQYF.

The gene calls are TRBV7-9 and TRBJ1-3; no definite D call. The germline CDR1 and CDR2 sequences are SEHNR and FQNEAQ (reference sequence). The CDR3 consists of 15 residues. Trimming cost V 0 bases and J 0 bases, with 6 bases left between them. CDR3 protein: CASSLAFASGNTIYF. CDR3 nucleotides: TGTGCCAGCAGCTTAGCTTTCGCCTCTGGAAACACCATATATTTT. Variable domain in full (rest from reference TRBV7-9 and TRBJ1-3): DTGVSQNPRHKITKRGQNVTFRCDPISEHNRLYWYRQTLGQGPEFLTYFQNEAQLEKSRLLSDRFSAERPKGSFSTLEIQRTEQGDSAMYLCASSLAFASGNTIYFGEGSWLTVV.

The chain uses TRBV16 and TRBJ2-4; D not certain. Trimming cost V 0 bases and J 0 bases, with 12 bases left between them. This CDR3 is built from 17 residues. Germline V gene data show CDR1 as KGHSY and CDR2 as FQNENV. The CDR3 here is CASSQSSSPIAKNIQYF. DNA for the CDR3: TGTGCCAGCAGCCAATCGAGCAGTCCTATAGCCAAAAACATTCAGTACTTC. The full variable domain, its missing parts supplied by reference TRBV16 and TRBJ2-4, is GEEVAQTPKHLVRGEGQKAKLYCAPIKGHSYVFWYQQVLKNEFKFLISFQNENVFDETGMPKERFSAKCLPNSPCSLEIQATKLEDSAVYFCASSQSSSPIAKNIQYFGAGTRLSVL.